The rows below give T cell receptor beta chains drawn from one sample of a study of response to subunit inactivated influenza vaccine. TCRdb called the RT-PCR reads again in MiXCR, with one record for every CDR3 protein. The table has about 480,000 distinct CDR3 sequences, about 25% seen once. Sequencing was performed on CD4+ T cells sorted from PBMCs, taken roughly 5 days after vaccination. Receptor source: a man aged 50-60 years who received an inactivated influenza vaccine. Both conserved end residues are part of each CDR3. Fields, in order: D gene, J gene, V gene, clone size, CDR3 protein, CDR3 DNA. A D gene is named only where the DNA matches it firmly. Only part of the rows carry a size: once, few, many, or a class if the clone is expanded.

d_call: -
j_call: TRBJ2-7
v_call: TRBV12-3/TRBV12-4
clone_size: -
cdr3_aa: CASSFRTVLSYEQYF
cdr3_nt: TGTGCCAGCAGTTTTCGGACTGTCCTCTCCTACGAGCAGTACTTC

d_call: TRBD1
j_call: TRBJ1-6
v_call: TRBV6-2/TRBV6-3
clone_size: few
cdr3_aa: CASCWGQGNSPLHF
cdr3_nt: TGTGCCAGCTGTTGGGGACAGGGAAATTCACCCCTCCACTTT

d_call: -
j_call: TRBJ1-4
v_call: TRBV7-2
clone_size: -
cdr3_aa: CASRNSGAGNEKLFF
cdr3_nt: TGTGCCAGCAGAAACTCCGGGGCGGGAAATGAAAAACTGTTTTTT

d_call: -
j_call: TRBJ2-7
v_call: TRBV20-1
clone_size: -
cdr3_aa: CSAGGTNYEQYF
cdr3_nt: TGCAGTGCTGGGGGGACAAATTACGAGCAGTACTTC

d_call: TRBD2
j_call: TRBJ2-1
v_call: TRBV28
clone_size: -
cdr3_aa: CASRRTSVNEQFF
cdr3_nt: TGTGCCAGCAGGAGGACTAGCGTAAATGAGCAGTTCTTC

d_call: -
j_call: TRBJ1-2
v_call: TRBV18
clone_size: -
cdr3_aa: CASSPGHILNYGYTF
cdr3_nt: TGTGCCAGCTCACCAGGGCATATACTTAACTATGGCTACACCTTC

d_call: -
j_call: TRBJ2-5
v_call: TRBV20-1
clone_size: -
cdr3_aa: CSARDADGRRETQYF
cdr3_nt: TGCAGTGCTAGAGATGCCGACGGGCGGCGAGAGACCCAGTACTTC

d_call: TRBD1
j_call: TRBJ2-5
v_call: TRBV6-1
clone_size: few
cdr3_aa: CASTSTGLQETQYF
cdr3_nt: TGTGCCAGCACGTCGACAGGGCTCCAGGAGACCCAGTACTTC

d_call: TRBD1
j_call: TRBJ1-1
v_call: TRBV7-2
clone_size: -
cdr3_aa: CASSSKGAREAFF
cdr3_nt: TGTGCCAGCAGCTCTAAGGGGGCGCGTGAAGCTTTCTTT

d_call: -
j_call: TRBJ2-1
v_call: TRBV12-3/TRBV12-4
clone_size: few
cdr3_aa: CASSLLASEQFF
cdr3_nt: TGTGCCAGCAGTTTACTCGCCTCAGAGCAGTTCTTC

d_call: -
j_call: TRBJ1-5
v_call: TRBV27
clone_size: few
cdr3_aa: CASSWVNQPQHF
cdr3_nt: TGTGCCAGCAGCTGGGTCAATCAGCCCCAGCATTTT

d_call: TRBD2
j_call: TRBJ2-7
v_call: TRBV10-3
clone_size: -
cdr3_aa: CAISLRLAGTYEQYF
cdr3_nt: TGTGCCATCAGCCTCCGACTAGCGGGGACCTACGAGCAGTACTTC

d_call: -
j_call: TRBJ2-2
v_call: TRBV11-3
clone_size: -
cdr3_aa: CASGRKVGELFF
cdr3_nt: TGTGCCAGCGGACGTAAAGTCGGGGAGCTGTTTTTT

d_call: TRBD1
j_call: TRBJ2-1
v_call: TRBV4-2
clone_size: -
cdr3_aa: CASSQGGQGGKQFF
cdr3_nt: TGTGCCAGCAGCCAAGGCGGACAGGGGGGTAAGCAGTTCTTC

d_call: -
j_call: TRBJ1-4
v_call: TRBV10-2
clone_size: -
cdr3_aa: CASSEIGGSDEKLFF
cdr3_nt: TGCGCCAGCAGTGAGATCGGGGGCTCGGATGAAAAACTGTTTTTT

d_call: -
j_call: TRBJ2-3
v_call: TRBV30
clone_size: -
cdr3_aa: CAWTQRAAATDTQYF
cdr3_nt: TGTGCCTGGACCCAAAGAGCTGCGGCCACAGATACGCAGTATTTT

d_call: -
j_call: TRBJ1-4
v_call: TRBV5-1
clone_size: -
cdr3_aa: CASSLDRNEKLFF
cdr3_nt: TGCGCCAGCAGCTTGGACAGAAATGAAAAACTGTTTTTT

d_call: TRBD2
j_call: TRBJ2-1
v_call: TRBV10-3
clone_size: -
cdr3_aa: CAFSESYSGSSYNEQFF
cdr3_nt: TGTGCCTTCAGTGAGTCTTATAGCGGGAGTTCCTACAATGAGCAGTTCTTC